This entry describes one TCR beta chain. Its cognate antigen is unknown. Amplification of TCR beta CDR3 regions used RNA as the template. HTBI primers drove first-round RT-PCR of the TCR CDR3. Using its own MiXCR run on the multiplex PCR reads, TCRdb lists one record per CDR3 protein. The sample carries around 660,000 distinct CDR3 sequences, roughly 45% recorded once. This record belongs to a study of T cells in Graves' hyperthyroidism and ophthalmopathy. Overall study findings and caveats: It was a median around seven months before onset that the model predicted ophthalmopathy.

The receptor was isolated from an adult man with Graves' disease, either hyperthyroidism or ophthalmopathy (not recorded which). Input material: peripheral blood or thyroid tissue (not recorded which).

The CDR3 nucleotides read TGCAGTGCTAGGGACACTGCTAACTATGGCTACACCTTC. Translation gives CSARDTANYGYTF. This sequence joins TRBV20-1 and TRBJ1-2; tentatively, D is TRBD1 (5 bases). Germline CDR1 reads DFQATT; CDR2 reads SNEGSKA (reference sequence). The CDR3 is 13 amino acids. The germline V and J ends were trimmed by 3 bases and 0 bases, with 8 bases remaining between them.